The 30 T cell receptor beta chains presented below share a single source sample, sequenced in a study of cytomegalovirus exposure and HLA in healthy donors (TCRdb year 2017). Library creation used the immunoSEQ multiplex PCR assay. For the multiplex PCR, a mixture combining 60 forward primers for TCR Vbeta segments and 13 reverse primers for TCR Jbeta segments was used. TCRdb stores this immuneACCESS table with in-frame sequences only. Part of the clones is absent; in the studies checked, under half of the shortfall reflects unresolved V genes, and no reason is known for the rest. This sample is represented by approximately 180,000 clones; 60% to 80% of them were singletons. 5% to 8% of the sample belongs to the ten largest clones. The sequencing sample was made of PBMCs. These receptors all stem from a man in his forties or fifties in good health and CMV-seropositive.

The chain has TRBV6-1 and TRBJ1-5; no definite D call. Trimming cost V 6 bases and J 2 bases, with 11 bases left between them. Germline V CDR1 and CDR2: MNHNS, SASEGT. The CDR3 is made up of 14 amino acids. CDR3 DNA sequence: TGTGCCAGCAGGTACGGGTTCGGCAATCAGCCCCAGCATTTT. It translates to CASRYGFGNQPQHF.

The rearrangement links TRBV29-1 to TRBJ2-5; TRBD1 aligns across 9 bases. CDR3 size: 14 residues. Trimming removed 7 bases from V and 4 bases from J; junction bases left unmatched: 10. Looked up from germline, CDR1 is SQVTM and CDR2 is ANQGSEA. The CDR3 loop is CSGSGNRGLETQYF. CDR3 bases: TGCAGCGGTTCCGGGAACAGGGGGCTAGAGACCCAGTACTTC.

The rearrangement joins TRBV7-9 to TRBJ2-1; TRBD2 agrees at 10 bases. This CDR3 comprises 14 residues. Germline lookup yields CDR1 SEHNR and CDR2 FQNEAQ (reference sequence). J gave up 10 bases and V 7 bases, and 10 bases lay outside the gene matches. CDR3 in amino acids: CASTPSSGRREQFF. The CDR3 DNA sequence: TGTGCCAGCACCCCCTCTAGCGGGAGACGGGAGCAGTTCTTC.

This sequence joins TRBV18 and TRBJ2-1, with 7 nucleotides matching TRBD1. Germline V gene sequence: CDR1 KGHSH, CDR2 LQKENI. This CDR3 contains 13 residues. Trimming at V came to 1 base and at J to 7 bases, leaving 1 base not matched to a gene. CDR3 coding DNA: TGTGCCAGCTCACCACAGGGGGCGAATGAGCAGTTCTTC. Amino acid sequence: CASSPQGANEQFF.

V is TRBV5-1 and J is TRBJ2-4, with D maybe TRBD1 (5 bases). With 0 bases removed from V and 4 bases from J, the gap between germline ends came to 8 bases. CDR1 is SGHRS, CDR2 YFSETQ, per germline. CDR3 length: 14 amino acids. The CDR3 spells CASSLASGKNIQYF. In DNA, the CDR3 is TGCGCCAGCAGCTTGGCCTCAGGGAAAAACATTCAGTACTTC.

V and J are TRBV9 and TRBJ2-7; D possibly corresponds to TRBD1 (5 bases). The CDR3 has 15 residues. Between the trimmed V and J ends, which lost 0 bases and 3 bases, there was a span of 13 bases. Germline CDR1 and CDR2: SGDLS and YYNGEE. As DNA, the CDR3 is TGTGCCAGCAGCGTAGAACGACAGACCAACTACGAGCAGTACTTC. Encoded protein: CASSVERQTNYEQYF.

J is TRBJ2-1 and V is TRBV9, with D tentatively TRBD2 (6 bases). The CDR3 has 15 amino acids. The germline CDR1 and CDR2 sequences are SGDLS and YYNGEE. V was pared by 4 bases and J by 7 bases, with 18 bases between. DNA of the CDR3: TGTGCCAGCAGCCTAGAGGGTGGGGGGTGGAATGAGCAGTTCTTC. Protein product: CASSLEGGGWNEQFF.

The V gene is TRBV5-1, the J gene TRBJ2-3, with 11 bases that match TRBD2. Germline V gene data show CDR1 as SGHRS and CDR2 as YFSETQ. Trimming removed 6 bases from V and 6 bases from J; junction bases left unmatched: 9. There are 15 residues in the CDR3. The CDR3 here is CASTLVSGRADTQYF. The CDR3 DNA reads as TGCGCCAGCACCCTCGTTAGCGGGAGGGCTGATACGCAGTATTTT.

In its sample, this clone was seen a few times. This rearrangement joins TRBV2 to TRBJ2-1, with 7 bases fitting TRBD2. Germline lookup yields CDR1 SNHLY and CDR2 FYNNEI. The CDR3 covers 15 residues. J lost 0 bases, V lost 4 bases, and 3 bases had no gene match. The CDR3 coding sequence is TGTGCCAGCAGTGTACGCGGGGGCTCCTACAATGAGCAGTTCTTC. It translates to CASSVRGGSYNEQFF.

The chain combines TRBV7-8 with TRBJ2-2; perhaps TRBD1 as D (6 bases). The CDR3 covers 14 residues. V dropped 5 bases and J dropped 4 bases, with 11 bases sitting between them. Germline V gene sequence: CDR1 SGHVS, CDR2 FQNEAQ. The CDR3 coding sequence is TGTGCCAGCAGCGGACAGTTGCTCACCGGGGAGCTGTTTTTT. Translation: CASSGQLLTGELFF.

The chain recombines TRBV5-8 with TRBJ2-7; 7 bases are a match to TRBD1. Germline-derived CDR1 and CDR2 are SGHTS and YDEGEE. Trimming at V came to 3 bases and at J to 5 bases, leaving 11 bases not matched to a gene. This CDR3 is built from 15 residues. CDR3 in amino acids: CASSSIDRAVDEQYF. CDR3 DNA: TGTGCCAGCAGCTCAATAGACAGGGCGGTGGACGAGCAGTACTTC.

The V and J genes are TRBV14 and TRBJ2-7; D not certain. V was clipped by 2 bases and J by 7 bases, with 6 bases between them. The CDR3 runs 11 residues. The V gene's germline CDR1 is SGHDN and CDR2 FVKESK. CDR3: CASSQFGEQYF. The CDR3 coding sequence is TGTGCCAGCAGCCAATTCGGTGAGCAGTACTTC.

The V call is TRBV15, the J call TRBJ2-3, with D unresolved. This CDR3 comprises 13 residues. V was trimmed by 1 base and J by 2 bases, leaving 4 bases between them. Germline V gives CDR1 LNHNV, CDR2 YYDKDF (reference sequence). The CDR3 coding sequence is TGTGCCACCAGCAGAGGGGCCACAGATACGCAGTATTTT. As protein: CATSRGATDTQYF.

This sequence joins TRBV19 and TRBJ2-7, with 9 bases fitting TRBD2. The germline gives CDR1 LNHDA, CDR2 SQIVND (reference sequence). Germline trimming cut 6 bases from V and 0 bases from J; bases unmatched to any gene: 6. The CDR3 runs 15 residues. The CDR3 sequence: CASRISGRSSYEQYF. CDR3 DNA: TGTGCCAGTAGGATTAGCGGGAGAAGCTCCTACGAGCAGTACTTC.

The J gene is TRBJ2-5, the V gene TRBV6-6; maybe TRBD1 (6 bases). The V end lost 2 bases, the J end lost 7 bases, and 11 bases lay between the germline ends. The CDR3 runs 13 residues. Germline lookup yields CDR1 MNHNY and CDR2 SVGAGI (reference sequence). The CDR3 bases are TGTGCCAGCAGTTACGAGGGGGTCGGGACCCAGTACTTC. Translated: CASSYEGVGTQYF.

The chain couples TRBV21-1 to TRBJ1-2. TRBV21-1 is designated a pseudogene. The CDR3 contains 14 residues. CDR3 region: CASSKSSRSYGYTF. The CDR3, as DNA: TGTGCCAGCAGCAAAAGTAGCCGGAGCTATGGCTACACCTTC.

This clone appeared once. The chain combines TRBV27 with TRBJ2-3; no clear D gene. The length of the CDR3 is 13 residues. V gave up 7 bases and J gave up 2 bases, with 10 bases separating them. Germline V gives CDR1 MNHEY, CDR2 SMNVEV (reference sequence). As DNA, the CDR3 is TGTGCCAGCATATCGAGCGTCACAGATACGCAGTATTTT. The encoded protein is CASISSVTDTQYF.

The chain employs TRBV5-1 and TRBJ1-4; unclear D gene. Trimming cost V 4 bases and J 0 bases, with 7 bases left between them. The V gene's germline CDR1 is SGHRS and CDR2 YFSETQ. This CDR3 contains 14 residues. DNA of the CDR3: TGCGCCAGCAGCCCCGGGGCAACTAATGAAAAACTGTTTTTT. This codes for CASSPGATNEKLFF.

The CDR3 is CASSSRSGSSYNEQFF. Written as DNA, the CDR3 is TGTGCCAGCAGTTCCAGGAGCGGGAGCTCCTACAATGAGCAGTTCTTC. This chain uses TRBV27 with TRBJ2-1, with 8 bases identical to TRBD2. There are 16 residues in the CDR3. J gave up 0 bases and V 4 bases, and 5 bases lay outside the gene matches. Germline V gene sequence: CDR1 MNHEY, CDR2 SMNVEV (reference sequence).

V usage is TRBV14 and J usage is TRBJ2-7; TRBD2 might be the D (7 bases). Germline assignment: CDR1 SGHDN and CDR2 FVKESK. CDR3 length: 16 amino acids. Trimming took off 4 bases at V and 0 bases at J, with 16 bases between the two ends. The CDR3 loop reads CASSRRGGALSYEQYF. CDR3 bases: TGTGCCAGCAGCCGGAGGGGGGGCGCTCTCTCCTACGAGCAGTACTTC.

The rearrangement links TRBV11-2 to TRBJ2-2; 8 bases line up with TRBD1. The V and J ends lost 5 bases and 2 bases, in that order; junction bases with no gene match: 7. From germline, CDR1 is SGHAT and CDR2 FQNNGV. The CDR3 spans 16 residues. The CDR3 loop is CASSRGQASNTGELFF. In nucleotides, the CDR3 is TGTGCCAGCAGCCGGGGACAGGCCTCAAACACCGGGGAGCTGTTTTTT.

Details on this clone: A read error may produce the germline difference seen at one junction end. The chain couples TRBV5-8 to TRBJ2-6; 7 positions match TRBD1. This CDR3 is built from 17 residues. Per the germline V gene, CDR1 is SGHTS and CDR2 is YDEGEE. Here the CDR3 reads CASKPTGSLSGANGLTF. As DNA, the CDR3 is TGTGCCAGCAAGCCGACAGGGAGCTTGTCTGGGGCCAACGGCCTGACTTTC.

In this sample, this clone turned up a few times. The rearrangement uses TRBV27 and TRBJ2-7; TRBD2 matches at 9 bases. The CDR3 extends over 15 amino acids. The V and J ends lost 3 bases and 0 bases, in that order; junction bases with no gene match: 3. CDR1 MNHEY and CDR2 SMNVEV come from the germline V gene (reference sequence). The CDR3 here is CASSFSGGASYEQYF. CDR3 sequence (DNA): TGTGCCAGCAGTTTTAGCGGGGGCGCCTCCTACGAGCAGTACTTC.

The chain combines TRBV27 with TRBJ2-7; 7 nucleotides agree with TRBD2. This CDR3 is built from 16 residues. From germline, CDR1 is MNHEY and CDR2 SMNVEV (reference sequence). After removal of 6 bases from V and 2 bases from J, the junction contained 13 bases not matched to a gene. The CDR3 DNA reads TGTGCCAGCAGCCTCTTCCGGGGAGGGCGAACCTACGAGCAGTACTTC. As protein: CASSLFRGGRTYEQYF.

V and J are TRBV19 and TRBJ1-4; possibly TRBD1 for D (6 bases). The V gene's germline CDR1 is LNHDA and CDR2 SQIVND (reference sequence). V lost 1 base and J lost 2, with 14 bases in between. The length of the CDR3 is 17 residues. CDR3: CASSIAGRGPTNEKLFF. CDR3 coding DNA: TGTGCCAGTAGTATAGCTGGCAGGGGTCCCACTAATGAAAAACTGTTTTTT.

The chain has TRBV6-5 and TRBJ2-1, with a tentative D call TRBD1 (5 bases). V dropped 5 bases and J dropped 7 bases, with 15 bases sitting between them. CDR3 length equals 14 residues. Looked up from germline, CDR1 is MNHEY and CDR2 is SVGAGI. Written as DNA, the CDR3 is TGTGCCAGCAGTCAGGTAGGGGTTTGGAATGAGCAGTTCTTC. This gives the protein CASSQVGVWNEQFF.

The V gene is TRBV2, the J gene TRBJ2-7; 7 bases are a match to TRBD2. Germline CDR1 reads SNHLY; CDR2 reads FYNNEI. CDR3 length equals 13 residues. With 3 bases clipped from V and 5 bases from J, the junction kept 4 bases outside the gene matches. CDR3 region: CASSDGSGNEQYF. The CDR3 DNA reads TGTGCCAGCAGTGACGGAAGCGGGAACGAGCAGTACTTC.

The CDR3 nucleotides are TGTGCCAGCAGCTGGCAGGGGGGTAGCAATCAGCCCCAGCATTTT. It codes for CASSWQGGSNQPQHF. This chain joins TRBV7-8 and TRBJ1-5; 7 positions agree with TRBD1. With V trimmed by 4 bases and J by 0 bases, 3 bases remained unmatched. CDR1 is SGHVS and CDR2 is FQNEAQ in the germline V gene. This CDR3 comprises 15 residues.

The gene calls are TRBV5-1 and TRBJ2-4; 8 bases are a match to TRBD2. With V trimmed by 2 bases and J by 0 bases, 7 bases remained unmatched. Germline V gene lookup returns CDR1 SGHRS and CDR2 YFSETQ. CDR3 length: 17 residues. CDR3 nucleotide sequence: TGCGCCAGCAGCTTAATAGCGGGGCCCCTAGCCAAAAACATTCAGTACTTC. This encodes CASSLIAGPLAKNIQYF. The full variable domain, rest sourced from reference TRBV5-1 and TRBJ2-4, is KAGVTQTPRYLIKTRGQQVTLSCSPISGHRSVSWYQQTPGQGLQFLFEYFSETQRNKGNFPGRFSGRQFSNSRSEMNVSTLELGDSALYLCASSLIAGPLAKNIQYFGAGTRLSVL.

CDR3 in amino acids: CASSPGGWGKPYEQYF. In DNA, the CDR3 is TGTGCCAGCAGCCCGGGGGGATGGGGCAAGCCCTACGAGCAGTACTTC. The rearrangement links TRBV5-4 to TRBJ2-7, with TRBD2 matching 7 bases. This CDR3 is built from 16 residues. V lost 4 bases to trimming and J lost 2 bases; unmatched junction nucleotides: 12. CDR1 is SGHNT and CDR2 is YYREEE in the germline V gene (reference sequence). The full variable domain, in which reference TRBV5-4 and TRBJ2-7 provide the parts outside the CDR3, is ETGVTQSPTHLIKTRGQQVTLRCSSQSGHNTVSWYQQALGQGPQFIFQYYREEENGRGNFPPRFSGLQFPNYSSELNVNALELDDSALYLCASSPGGWGKPYEQYFGPGTRLTVT.